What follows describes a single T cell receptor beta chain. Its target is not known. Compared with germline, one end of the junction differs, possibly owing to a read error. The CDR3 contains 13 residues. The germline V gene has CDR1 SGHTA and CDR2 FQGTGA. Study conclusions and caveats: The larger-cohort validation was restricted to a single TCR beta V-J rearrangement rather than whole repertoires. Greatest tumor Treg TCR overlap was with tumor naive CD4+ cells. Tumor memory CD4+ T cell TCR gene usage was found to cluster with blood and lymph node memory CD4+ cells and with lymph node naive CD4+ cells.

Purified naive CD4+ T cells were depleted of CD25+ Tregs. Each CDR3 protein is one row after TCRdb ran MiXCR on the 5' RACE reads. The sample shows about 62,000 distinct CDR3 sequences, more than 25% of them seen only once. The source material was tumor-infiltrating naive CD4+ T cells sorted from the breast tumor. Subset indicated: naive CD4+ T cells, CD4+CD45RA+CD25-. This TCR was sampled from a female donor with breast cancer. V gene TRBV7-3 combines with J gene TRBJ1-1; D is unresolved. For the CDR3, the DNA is TGTGCCAGCGGCTTCGATCGACACACTGAAGCTTTCTTT. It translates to CASGFDRHTEAFF.